This TCR beta chain emerged from a study of T-cell reconstitution after alpha-beta-depleted transplantation in children. General study findings and limits: The authors attributed T-cell counts and diversity one year after transplant mostly to newly produced T cells. Several hundred expanded graft clones reportedly supplied alpha-beta T cells about two months after transplant.

The V gene's germline CDR1 is WSHSY and CDR2 SAAADI. The CDR3 sequence is 16 residues long. J gave up 4 bases and V 7 bases, and 13 bases lay outside the gene matches. During its preparation, the TCRbeta library received unique molecular identifiers. TCRdb re-derived calls from the PCR reads in MiXCR, one entry per CDR3 protein. The data contain roughly 670,000 distinct CDR3 sequences, approximately 14% of them singletons. This clonotype was counted between two and nine times. Its specificity is not known. The receptor was isolated from a girl aged 2 to 9 with congenital amegakaryocytic thrombocytopenia, due to receive a stem cell transplant. Sequenced here: PBMCs, sampled before TCRalphabeta/CD19-depleted stem cell transplant. V usage is TRBV10-2 and J usage is TRBJ2-1, with 7 bases aligning to TRBD2. For the CDR3, the DNA is TGCGCCAGCACCCTAAGCGGGAACGGAATTTACAATGAGCAGTTCTTC. It codes for CASTLSGNGIYNEQFF.